This paragraph reports one T cell receptor (beta chain). This entry is derived from a study of T cell changes during pregnancy in multiple sclerosis. The table came from immunoSEQ multiplex PCR; TCRdb's copy has only in-frame clones and leaves some out. The table includes fewer than 95,000 clones, over 85% detected once. Germline CDR1 is MGHRA and CDR2 is YSYEKL. V dropped 3 bases and J dropped 0 bases, with 15 bases sitting between them. The CDR3 has 16 residues. This TCR was sampled from a female donor with multiple sclerosis, enrolled in a pregnancy study. Material: peripheral blood, obtained in the first trimester of pregnancy. The chain links TRBV4-1 to TRBJ2-7, with a weak D call TRBD1 (6 bases). The CDR3 DNA sequence: TGCGCCAGCAGCCAGCCAGGACAGCCAAGCTCCTACGAGCAGTACTTC. Amino acids: CASSQPGQPSSYEQYF.